The rows below give T cell receptor beta chains drawn from one sample of a study of long-term antiretroviral therapy in people with HIV. Sequencing used immunoSEQ multiplex PCR; TCRdb keeps in-frame clones, though not all of them. The sample has fewer than 25,000 clones, about 87% seen once. Specimen: unsorted PBMCs, collected 1.8 years before starting antiretroviral therapy. These receptors originate from a man aged 45 to 65 with HIV. Each CDR3 is given with its conserved first and last residue. The D gene is left open where the match is weak. A row's size may be missing; if present it is once, few, many or a size class.

CDR3: CAWSVGQGAANYGYTF
DNA: TGTGCCTGGAGTGTAGGTCAGGGGGCCGCTAACTATGGCTACACCTTC
V: TRBV30
D: TRBD1
J: TRBJ1-2
size: -

CDR3: CASSHRHSGRDYNEQFF
DNA: TGCGCCAGCAGCCATCGCCATAGCGGGAGGGATTACAATGAGCAGTTCTTC
V: TRBV4-1
D: TRBD2
J: TRBJ2-1
size: -

CDR3: CASSPRGGRTDTQYF
DNA: TGTGCCAGCAGTCCCCGGGGGGGTAGAACAGATACGCAGTATTTT
V: TRBV27
D: TRBD2
J: TRBJ2-3
size: -

CDR3: CASSPTGGYTF
DNA: TGTGCCAGCAGCCCCACGGGGGGCTACACCTTC
V: TRBV6-6
D: -
J: TRBJ1-2
size: -

CDR3: CASSPNIYPEQFF
DNA: TGCGCCAGCAGCCCTAACATTTATCCTGAGCAGTTCTTC
V: TRBV5-1
D: -
J: TRBJ2-1
size: -

CDR3: CASRLIKSGPRGYGYTF
DNA: TGTGCAAGTCGCTTAATTAAATCGGGACCCCGCGGGTATGGCTACACCTTC
V: TRBV12-2
D: -
J: TRBJ1-2
size: -

CDR3: CASSIPPGTSASYEQYF
DNA: TGCGCCAGCAGCATACCTCCCGGGACTAGCGCCTCCTACGAGCAGTACTTC
V: TRBV5-1
D: TRBD2
J: TRBJ2-7
size: -

CDR3: CSGQGQAYEQYF
DNA: TGCAGCGGGCAGGGACAGGCCTACGAGCAGTACTTC
V: TRBV29-1
D: TRBD1
J: TRBJ2-7
size: once

CDR3: CSLTASYEQYF
DNA: TGCAGTCTCACCGCCTCCTACGAGCAGTACTTC
V: TRBV20-1
D: -
J: TRBJ2-7
size: -

CDR3: CASSDGTGGTQYF
DNA: TGTGCCAGCAGTGACGGGACGGGGGGGACCCAGTACTTC
V: TRBV2
D: TRBD2
J: TRBJ2-5
size: -

CDR3: CASSPDRITYEQYF
DNA: TGTGCCAGCTCACCCGACAGGATTACCTACGAGCAGTACTTC
V: TRBV18
D: -
J: TRBJ2-7
size: -

CDR3: CASSDWGAPETQYF
DNA: TGCGCCAGCAGTGATTGGGGGGCTCCAGAGACCCAGTACTTC
V: TRBV10-2
D: -
J: TRBJ2-5
size: -

CDR3: CASSLRRDQPQHF
DNA: TGTGCCAGCAGCTTACGCAGAGATCAGCCCCAGCATTTT
V: TRBV7-6
D: -
J: TRBJ1-5
size: -

CDR3: CASSLVVSGTDTQYF
DNA: TGCGCCAGCAGCTTGGTCGTCTCCGGCACAGATACGCAGTATTTT
V: TRBV5-1
D: -
J: TRBJ2-3
size: -

CDR3: CASSLGSSSYNEQFF
DNA: TGTGCCAGCAGCTTAGGCAGCAGCTCCTACAATGAGCAGTTCTTC
V: TRBV11-3
D: -
J: TRBJ2-1
size: -

CDR3: CASSVAGTNTYEQYF
DNA: TGTGCCAGCAGCGTGGCCGGGACAAATACCTACGAGCAGTACTTC
V: TRBV9
D: -
J: TRBJ2-7
size: few